These 17 T cell receptor beta chains share one sample of origin, sequenced in a study of shared clonotypes between healthy human individuals. Method: immunoSEQ multiplex PCR; TCRdb's copy keeps in-frame clones and lacks some. The sample lists hundreds of thousands of clones; around 73% were seen once. Specimen: memory CD4+ T cells sorted from blood. The subset was: CD45RA-negative fraction. These receptors came from a woman in her 30s in good health.

In its sample, this clone was seen once. The rearrangement uses TRBV10-3 and TRBJ1-2; 7 nucleotides agree with TRBD1. This CDR3 spans 14 amino acids. Germline V lookup: CDR1 ENHRY, CDR2 SYGVKD. The V gene end was trimmed by 8 bases and the J gene end by 7 bases; junction bases not matched to a gene: 13. The CDR3 nucleotides are TGTGCCATCTTCGACAGGGCCAGTTTTGGTGGCTACACCTTC. Its protein product is CAIFDRASFGGYTF.

To note about this clone: The junction shows a germline mismatch at one end, possibly a read error. V usage is TRBV20-1 and J usage is TRBJ2-7; D is unresolved. The CDR3 spans 11 residues. CDR1 and CDR2 (germline): DFQATT, SNEGSKA (reference sequence). The CDR3 DNA reads TGCAGTGCTCAGCCGGGCGCCGAGCAGTATTTC. It yields the protein CSAQPGAEQYF.

This chain links TRBV6-5 with TRBJ1-5, with TRBD1 matching 7 bases. CDR1 and CDR2 from the germline V gene are MNHEY and SVGAGI. CDR3 length: 13 residues. V lost 5 bases to trimming and J lost 5 bases; unmatched junction nucleotides: 3. This CDR3 reads CASSDREDQPQHF. The CDR3, as DNA: TGTGCCAGCAGTGACAGGGAAGATCAGCCCCAGCATTTT.

This clone was seen just once. The chain combines TRBV2 with TRBJ2-7; 14 bases match TRBD2. The germline V gene encodes CDR1 SNHLY and CDR2 FYNNEI. This CDR3 is built from 14 residues. V was pared by 7 bases and J by 4 bases, with 3 bases of the junction left unmatched. This CDR3 reads CASNRLAGGYEQYF. Here the CDR3 DNA reads TGTGCCAGCAATCGACTAGCGGGAGGGTACGAGCAGTACTTC.

The rearrangement joins TRBV29-1 to TRBJ1-3; 7 bases match TRBD1. After removal of 6 bases from V and 0 bases from J, the junction contained 5 bases not matched to a gene. Per germline, CDR1 SQVTM and CDR2 ANQGSEA. The CDR3 length is 14 residues. The CDR3 DNA is TGCAGCGTAGTGGGACAGCTCTCTGGAAACACCATATATTTT. Its translation is CSVVGQLSGNTIYF.

The chain uses TRBV10-2 and TRBJ2-7, with D perhaps TRBD2 (5 bases). Germline values: CDR1 WSHSY, CDR2 SAAADI. The CDR3 sequence is 12 residues long. Deletions cut 8 bases from V and 6 bases from J, with 14 bases between. The CDR3 protein is CASRGVAVEQYF. The CDR3 DNA follows: TGCGCCAGCCGGGGTGTCGCCGTCGAGCAGTACTTC.

This clone was observed a few times. The chain joins TRBV29-1 to TRBJ2-5, with TRBD1 matching 8 bases. The CDR3 covers 12 residues. The germline CDR1 and CDR2 sequences are SQVTM and ANQGSEA. Losses at the gene ends were 3 bases for V and 5 bases for J; bases not matched to a gene: 2. The CDR3: CSVDRGHETQYF. The CDR3 bases are TGCAGCGTTGACAGGGGGCACGAGACCCAGTACTTC.

The chain carries TRBV5-1 and TRBJ2-5; maybe TRBD2 (5 bases). Trimming took off 2 bases at V and 7 bases at J, with 24 bases between the two ends. Germline-derived CDR1 and CDR2 are SGHRS and YFSETQ. The CDR3 loop spans 17 amino acids. CDR3 loop: CASSFLNPGSREGTQYF. In nucleotides, the CDR3 is TGCGCCAGCAGCTTCCTTAACCCGGGATCACGGGAAGGGACCCAGTACTTC. The entire variable domain, with the rest obtained from reference TRBV5-1 and TRBJ2-5, is as follows: KAGVTQTPRYLIKTRGQQVTLSCSPISGHRSVSWYQQTPGQGLQFLFEYFSETQRNKGNFPGRFSGRQFSNSRSEMNVSTLELGDSALYLCASSFLNPGSREGTQYFGPGTRLLVL.

This clone has more than one count but fewer than ten. V usage is TRBV4-1 and J usage is TRBJ1-1; a possible D gene is TRBD1 (5 bases). V dropped 0 bases and J dropped 11 bases, with 16 bases sitting between them. The germline V gene has CDR1 MGHRA and CDR2 YSYEKL. This CDR3 contains 14 residues. The CDR3 DNA sequence: TGCGCCAGCAGCCAAGATTTGTTTCAGGGTACGGCTTTCTTT. Residues: CASSQDLFQGTAFF.

This chain links TRBV19 with TRBJ1-5; D may be TRBD1 (6 bases). Trimming shortened V by 1 base and J by 2 bases, and 6 bases separated the two germline ends. CDR3 length equals 14 residues. Germline V CDR1 and CDR2: LNHDA, SQIVND (reference sequence). The CDR3 is CASSIGQGNQPQHF. CDR3 bases: TGTGCCAGTAGTATAGGACAGGGCAATCAGCCCCAGCATTTT.

The chain links TRBV5-8 to TRBJ1-1; 7 nucleotides match TRBD1. Germline CDR1 and CDR2: SGHTS and YDEGEE. This CDR3 is 14 amino acids long. The ends lost 0 bases at V and 4 bases at J; junction bases unmatched: 3. DNA of the CDR3: TGTGCCAGCAGCTTGGAGGGGGCAGGCACTGAAGCTTTCTTT. Amino acids: CASSLEGAGTEAFF. The full variable domain, rest sourced from reference TRBV5-8 and TRBJ1-1, is EAGVTQSPTHLIKTRGQQATLRCSPISGHTSVYWYQQALGLGLQFLLWYDEGEERNRGNFPPRFSGRQFPNYSSELNVNALELEDSALYLCASSLEGAGTEAFFGQGTRLTVV.

This sequence joins TRBV2 and TRBJ2-4, with D perhaps TRBD1 (6 bases). With 8 bases removed from V and 0 bases from J, the gap between germline ends came to 14 bases. The germline V gene has CDR1 SNHLY and CDR2 FYNNEI. The CDR3 totals 15 residues. DNA of the CDR3: TGTGCCAGCGCCGGGACATACCTAGCCAAAAACATTCAGTACTTC. It encodes CASAGTYLAKNIQYF.

The chain recombines TRBV7-9 with TRBJ2-5; maybe TRBD2 (5 bases). V was cut by 2 bases and J by 5 bases, with 12 bases left in between. The germline gives CDR1 SEHNR, CDR2 FQNEAQ (reference sequence). The CDR3 loop spans 14 amino acids. This chain's CDR3 is CASSLSSGMETQYF. CDR3 bases: TGTGCCAGCAGCTTATCTTCGGGGATGGAGACCCAGTACTTC.

Of note for this clone: Other DNA sequences from this sample encode an identical CDR3 as well. The rearrangement links TRBV7-9 to TRBJ2-5; 9 nucleotides match TRBD2. Germline trimming cut 1 base from V and 2 bases from J; bases unmatched to any gene: 2. The CDR3 has 15 amino acids. Germline V gene data show CDR1 as SEHNR and CDR2 as FQNEAQ (reference sequence). The CDR3 nucleotides are TGTGCCAGCAGCTTAGTTGCGGGAGGGCAAGAGACCCAGTACTTC. The encoded protein is CASSLVAGGQETQYF.

The gene calls are TRBV7-9 and TRBJ1-4; D unresolved. Germline V lookup: CDR1 SEHNR, CDR2 FQNEAQ (reference sequence). This CDR3 is built from 13 residues. Trimming removed 5 bases from V and 10 bases from J, with 14 bases in between. The CDR3 region is CASSLHSEGKLFF. The CDR3 DNA reads TGTGCCAGCAGCCTACATTCAGAGGGAAAACTGTTTTTT.

The rearrangement joins TRBV29-1 to TRBJ2-7; the match to TRBD1 covers 8 bases. Trimming at V came to 2 bases and at J to 3 bases, leaving 9 bases not matched to a gene. CDR3 size: 15 residues. Germline V CDR1 and CDR2: SQVTM, ANQGSEA. The CDR3 reads CSVEIGQGGRYEQYF. The DNA for the CDR3 is TGCAGCGTTGAAATTGGACAGGGCGGACGCTACGAGCAGTACTTC.

The chain joins TRBV6-1 to TRBJ2-7, with TRBD2 identical over 8 bases. The germline V gene has CDR1 MNHNS and CDR2 SASEGT. V shed 1 base, J shed 3 bases, and the junction held 5 bases outside the gene matches. The CDR3 has 15 amino acids. CDR3 nucleotide sequence: TGTGCCAGCAGTGAAGGAGCGGGAGATCGCTACGAGCAGTACTTC. This gives the protein CASSEGAGDRYEQYF.